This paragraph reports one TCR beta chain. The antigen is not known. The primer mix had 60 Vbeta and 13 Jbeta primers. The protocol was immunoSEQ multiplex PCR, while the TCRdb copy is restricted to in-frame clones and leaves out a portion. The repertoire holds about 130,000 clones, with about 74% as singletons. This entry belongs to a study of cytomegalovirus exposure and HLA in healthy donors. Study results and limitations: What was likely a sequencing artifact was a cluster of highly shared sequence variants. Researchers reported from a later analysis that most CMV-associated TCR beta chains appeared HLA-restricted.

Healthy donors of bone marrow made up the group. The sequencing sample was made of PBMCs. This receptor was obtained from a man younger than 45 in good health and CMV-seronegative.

CDR3 coding DNA: TGTGCCAGCAGCACTAGGGACAGGGTCTACAATGAGCAGTTCTTC. Its protein product is CASSTRDRVYNEQFF. The chain couples TRBV6-6 to TRBJ2-1; 9 nucleotides agree with TRBD1. The CDR3 loop spans 15 amino acids. With 6 bases clipped from V and 3 bases from J, the junction kept 6 bases outside the gene matches. Germline CDR1 MNHNY, CDR2 SVGAGI (reference sequence).